Presented here are 20 T cell receptor beta chains from one specimen sequenced in a study of blood T cell repertoires in COVID-19. Produced via immunoSEQ multiplex PCR; TCRdb's table is partial and in-frame only. The table has some 230,000 clones, about 88% seen once; the top ten hold 9.5% to 13%. The sample taken for sequencing was peripheral blood. The receptors come from a woman between 45 and 60 years old with COVID-19, enrolled during active disease.

The table lists this clone with a count of one. The chain has TRBV27 and TRBJ2-7, with D unresolved. Germline V gene data show CDR1 as MNHEY and CDR2 as SMNVEV (reference sequence). V was cut by 8 bases and J by 4 bases, with 18 bases left in between. The CDR3 consists of 14 residues. The CDR3: CASRLFGRVYEQYV. The CDR3 DNA reads TGTGCCAGCCGACTCTTCGGCCGGGTATACGAGCAGTACGTC.

This chain links TRBV24-1 with TRBJ2-3; tentatively, D is TRBD1 (6 bases). This CDR3 contains 16 residues. Germline lookup yields CDR1 KGHDR and CDR2 SFDVKD. Between the trimmed V and J ends, which lost 7 bases and 1 base, there was a span of 17 bases. The chain's CDR3 is CATSARGSRGTDTQYF. Here the CDR3 DNA reads TGTGCCACCAGCGCTAGGGGGTCGCGAGGCACAGATACGCAGTATTTT.

The chain links TRBV28 to TRBJ1-2, with D possibly matching TRBD1 (6 bases). Trimming pared 5 bases from V and 4 bases from J, leaving 17 bases between. CDR3 length equals 15 residues. Germline assignment: CDR1 MDHEN and CDR2 SYDVKM. The CDR3 DNA is TGTGCCAGCAGTCCCCCGGGGGGGGCCCTCTATGGCTACACCTTC. This encodes CASSPPGGALYGYTF.

The chain couples TRBV5-6 to TRBJ2-3; tentative D call: TRBD2 (6 bases). V dropped 4 bases and J dropped 2 bases, with 17 bases sitting between them. The CDR3 totals 16 residues. The germline gives CDR1 SGHDT, CDR2 YYEEEE. The CDR3 coding sequence is TGTGCCAGCAGCATCCGCAGGGACTTAACCACAGATACGCAGTATTTT. Encoded protein: CASSIRRDLTTDTQYF.

V and J are TRBV7-8 and TRBJ2-1, with D possibly being TRBD2 (5 bases). This CDR3 is built from 15 residues. CDR1 and CDR2 from the germline V gene are SGHVS and FQNEAQ. V lost 3 bases and J 0 bases, leaving 9 bases between the germline ends. The CDR3: CASSLTGSSYNEQFF. The CDR3 DNA sequence: TGTGCCAGCAGCTTGACGGGGTCCTCCTACAATGAGCAGTTCTTC.

This chain joins TRBV19 and TRBJ2-3; D might be TRBD1 (5 bases). This CDR3 region has 14 residues. The ends were cut back, 1 base at V and 3 bases at J, with 8 bases in the middle. In germline, CDR1 is LNHDA, CDR2 SQIVND (reference sequence). The CDR3 loop is CASSIVQGTDTQYF. The CDR3 bases are TGTGCCAGTAGTATAGTCCAGGGAACAGATACGCAGTATTTT.

The rearrangement joins TRBV15 to TRBJ1-6; D gene uncertain. V lost 8 bases and J 4 bases, leaving 12 bases between the germline ends. The CDR3 is 14 residues long. Germline CDR1 and CDR2: LNHNV and YYDKDF (reference sequence). CDR3 in amino acids: CATGAGLYNSPLHF. In DNA form, the CDR3 reads TGTGCCACCGGAGCCGGTCTGTATAATTCACCCCTCCACTTT.

This rearrangement joins TRBV4-2 to TRBJ2-2; TRBD2 aligns across 8 bases. V trimming: 0 bases; J trimming: 0 bases; junction bases outside the gene matches: 3. Germline CDR1 LGHNA, CDR2 YNFKEQ. This CDR3 has 17 amino acids. The CDR3 region has the DNA TGTGCCAGCAGCCAAGAAGAACTAGCGGCGAACACCGGGGAGCTGTTTTTT. It specifies CASSQEELAANTGELFF.

The chain recombines TRBV7-9 with TRBJ1-5, with 8 bases that match TRBD1. The V gene end was trimmed by 4 bases and the J gene end by 5 bases; junction bases not matched to a gene: 7. Germline loops: CDR1 SEHNR, CDR2 FQNEAQ (reference sequence). The CDR3 has 15 amino acids. The CDR3 is CASSSDRDLHQPQHF. The CDR3 region has the DNA TGTGCCAGCAGCTCGGACAGGGATCTTCATCAGCCCCAGCATTTT.

J is TRBJ1-5 and V is TRBV19; D remains ambiguous. Germline values: CDR1 LNHDA, CDR2 SQIVND (reference sequence). Trimming shortened V by 7 bases and J by 0 bases, and 13 bases separated the two germline ends. This CDR3 is built from 15 residues. Here the CDR3 reads CASTPGSYSNQPQHF. CDR3 DNA: TGTGCCAGTACTCCAGGATCCTATAGCAATCAGCCCCAGCATTTT.

The chain is built from TRBV7-6 and TRBJ2-1; 8 positions agree with TRBD2. V shed 5 bases, J shed 3 bases, and the junction held 12 bases outside the gene matches. The CDR3 is 17 residues long. From germline, CDR1 is SGHVS and CDR2 FNYEAQ. CDR3 protein: CASSLLGGGSHYNEQFF. In nucleotides, the CDR3 is TGTGCCAGCAGCCTACTCGGCGGGGGGAGCCACTACAATGAGCAGTTCTTC.

The V and J genes are TRBV3-1 (or the pseudogene TRBV3-2) and TRBJ2-5, with TRBD1 matching 7 bases. Germline V gene data show CDR1 as LGHDT and CDR2 as YNNKEL (reference sequence). J was trimmed by 5 bases and V by 1 base; bases with no gene match: 7. The CDR3 sequence is 15 residues long. This chain's CDR3 is CASSQGQGDLETQYF. The DNA for the CDR3 is TGTGCCAGCAGCCAAGGTCAGGGGGATCTGGAGACCCAGTACTTC.

The chain links TRBV28 to TRBJ1-1; the D gene is possibly TRBD1 (6 bases). The germline gives CDR1 MDHEN, CDR2 SYDVKM. Trimming shortened V by 7 bases and J by 0 bases, and 12 bases separated the two germline ends. This CDR3 is built from 14 residues. CDR3 residues: CASIGQPLNTEAFF. The CDR3 bases are TGTGCCAGCATCGGACAGCCGTTGAACACTGAAGCTTTCTTT.

The gene calls are TRBV24-1 and TRBJ2-2, with D possibly matching TRBD2 (6 bases). Trimming removed 4 bases at V and 5 bases at J, with 7 bases between. CDR3 length equals 13 residues. CDR1 and CDR2 from the germline V gene are KGHDR and SFDVKD. The CDR3 loop is CATSDRGTGELFF. CDR3 nucleotide sequence: TGTGCCACCAGTGACCGGGGGACCGGGGAGCTGTTTTTT.

This clone was recorded only once. The V call is TRBV6-5, the J call TRBJ1-1, with D tentatively TRBD1 (5 bases). From germline, CDR1 is MNHEY and CDR2 SVGAGI. The CDR3 is 13 amino acids. The germline V and J ends were trimmed by 6 bases and 0 bases, with 8 bases remaining between them. Here the CDR3 DNA reads TGTGCCAGCAGCTCGACAGTGAACACTGAAGCTTTCTTT. This gives the protein CASSSTVNTEAFF.

In this sample, this clone turned up once. V and J are TRBV5-4 and TRBJ2-5; 9 bases align to TRBD2. The CDR3 is 15 residues long. CDR1 and CDR2 from the germline V gene are SGHNT and YYREEE (reference sequence). V lost 5 bases and J lost 2; bases outside the gene matches: 7. Written as DNA, the CDR3 is TGTGCCAGCAGTCGTGGACTAGCGACACAAGAGACCCAGTACTTC. This sequence encodes CASSRGLATQETQYF.

The V call is TRBV13, the J call TRBJ1-1; D unresolved. CDR3 length equals 13 residues. V gave up 1 base and J gave up 5 bases, with 8 bases separating them. Per the germline V gene, CDR1 is PRHDT and CDR2 is FYEKMQ (reference sequence). The CDR3 DNA sequence: TGTGCCAGCAGCTTAGATGCGGGGACTGAAGCTTTCTTT. As protein: CASSLDAGTEAFF.

The chain joins TRBV4-1 to TRBJ2-7, with TRBD1 matching 12 bases. Trimming removed 0 bases from V and 4 bases from J; junction bases left unmatched: 7. Germline lookup yields CDR1 MGHRA and CDR2 YSYEKL. The CDR3 spans 17 residues. The CDR3 sequence is CASSQEGTGGFVYEQYF. CDR3 DNA: TGCGCCAGCAGCCAAGAAGGGACAGGGGGCTTCGTGTACGAGCAGTACTTC.

The genes are TRBV12-3 or TRBV12-4 and TRBJ1-5; unclear D gene. V lost 4 bases and J 7 bases, leaving 11 bases between the germline ends. CDR3 length: 13 residues. CDR3 sequence: CASSSFGKQPQHF. The CDR3 coding sequence is TGTGCCAGCAGTTCCTTCGGGAAGCAGCCCCAGCATTTT.

V and J are TRBV29-1 and TRBJ2-3, with 11 nucleotides matching TRBD1. The CDR3 is 16 amino acids. Unmatched junction bases numbered 12, after V lost 5 bases and J lost 5 bases. The germline V gene has CDR1 SQVTM and CDR2 ANQGSEA. The CDR3 is CSVLHPGTGGKDTQYF. As DNA, the CDR3 is TGCAGCGTTCTACATCCCGGGACAGGGGGTAAAGATACGCAGTATTTT.